This T cell receptor (beta chain) was sequenced during a study of regulatory T cells in long-lasting Graves disease. A few counts support this clonotype. Stated time point: newly diagnosed GD, antithyroid drugs for less than 3 months. From RNA extracted from PBMCs, the TCR library was made. Combining iRepertoire HTBI primers with Arm-PCR of CDR3 regions, the authors built TCR beta libraries. TCRdb ran MiXCR on the multiplex PCR reads and lists one entry per CDR3 protein. The profile shows about 530,000 distinct CDR3 sequences, around 15% of them singletons. The CDR3 covers 13 residues. CDR1 and CDR2 from the germline V gene are SEHNR and FQNEAQ (reference sequence). V was clipped by 5 bases and J by 11 bases, with 16 bases between them. These data also featured in a second study, about T cells in Graves' hyperthyroidism and ophthalmopathy. That study reports: Within blood appeared most thyroid clonotypes that had expanded above 0.001. A model built on 13 V-J features separated ophthalmopathy from stable hyperthyroidism.

Here the sequenced sample was peripheral blood mononuclear cells (PBMCs), taken at new diagnosis, from a patient treated with antithyroid drugs. The source of this sequence is a middle-aged woman with Graves disease. The chain is built from TRBV7-9 and TRBJ1-5; possibly TRBD1 for D (5 bases). In DNA, the CDR3 is TGTGCCAGCAGCGCCTGGGACGCCCAGGCCCAGCATTTT. It is translated as CASSAWDAQAQHF. Supplemented by reference TRBV7-9 and TRBJ1-5, the full variable domain reads DTGVSQNPRHKITKRGQNVTFRCDPISEHNRLYWYRQTLGQGPEFLTYFQNEAQLEKSRLLSDRFSAERPKGSFSTLEIQRTEQGDSAMYLCASSAWDAQAQHFGDGTRLSIL.